A single sample is the source of the 21 T cell receptor beta chains below, sequenced in a study of T-cell reconstitution after alpha-beta-depleted transplantation in children. Construction of the TCRbeta library involved unique molecular identifiers. Each CDR3 protein is one row after TCRdb ran MiXCR on the PCR reads. The repertoire holds roughly 670,000 distinct CDR3 sequences, about an eighth seen once, with about 0.77% in the top ten. The sample here was PBMCs, taken before TCRalphabeta/CD19-depleted stem cell transplant. The receptors derive from a girl aged 2-10 years with congenital amegakaryocytic thrombocytopenia, due to receive a stem cell transplant.

This clonotype was counted many times. The chain recombines TRBV29-1 with TRBJ1-1; D is unclear. The CDR3 covers 13 residues. V was pared by 7 bases and J by 1 base, with 13 bases between. Looked up from germline, CDR1 is SQVTM and CDR2 is ANQGSEA. The CDR3 DNA is TGCAGCGCCGATCGGTTGGGGAACACTGAAGCTTTCTTT. This codes for CSADRLGNTEAFF.

This clonotype occurred a few times. This chain joins TRBV7-2 and TRBJ2-5, with D tentatively TRBD1 or TRBD2 (5 bases each). Germline CDR1 is SGHTA and CDR2 is FQGNSA. The ends were cut back, 5 bases at V and 7 bases at J, with 20 bases in the middle. The CDR3 is 15 residues long. The DNA of the CDR3 is TGTGCCAGCAGCCTCTCATCCGGGACCAAGGGGACCCAGTACTTC. It yields the protein CASSLSSGTKGTQYF.

Many counts were recorded for this clonotype. CDR3 nucleotides: TGTGCCAGCAGCTTATTAGTTGGGGGGGAGTTCTTC. It codes for CASSLLVGGEFF. The gene calls are TRBV7-2 and TRBJ2-1; 7 nucleotides agree with TRBD2. With V trimmed by 2 bases and J by 14 bases, 6 bases remained unmatched. This CDR3 region has 12 residues. CDR1 is SGHTA, CDR2 FQGNSA, per germline.

This clonotype was found a few times. This chain links TRBV5-1 with TRBJ1-5; weak D call: TRBD1 (5 bases). Germline V gene lookup returns CDR1 SGHRS and CDR2 YFSETQ. The V end was cut by 7 bases, the J end by 3 bases, with 14 bases between. The CDR3 is 14 residues long. The CDR3 sequence: CASSRQPDNQPQHF. The CDR3 DNA is TGCGCCAGCTCTCGACAGCCGGACAATCAGCCCCAGCATTTT.

The chain recombines TRBV12-3 or TRBV12-4 with TRBJ2-5; weak D call: TRBD2 (5 bases). There are 13 residues in the CDR3. V lost 2 bases and J lost 5, with 9 bases in between. The CDR3 reads CASSLFERETQYF. CDR3 bases: TGTGCCAGCAGTTTATTCGAGCGGGAGACCCAGTACTTC.

In this sample, this clonotype turned up many times. The chain recombines TRBV12-1 with TRBJ1-5. TRBV12-1 is recorded as a pseudogene. The CDR3 extends over 15 amino acids. CDR3 protein: CASSFALRSAQPQHF. For the CDR3, the DNA is TGTGCCAGCAGCTTTGCGCTGAGGTCGGCTCAGCCCCAGCATTTT.

The chain recombines TRBV5-1 with TRBJ2-1; perhaps TRBD2 as D (5 bases). V was shortened by 3 bases and J by 5 bases, with 12 bases between the two germline ends. CDR3 length: 14 amino acids. The V gene's germline CDR1 is SGHRS and CDR2 YFSETQ. For the CDR3, the DNA is TGCGCCAGCAGCTCCGGGAACACAAACAATGAGCAGTTCTTC. Protein product: CASSSGNTNNEQFF.

This clonotype came up a few times. The chain couples TRBV7-6 to TRBJ2-7, with 7 nucleotides matching TRBD1. The CDR3 spans 16 residues. V dropped 3 bases and J dropped 3; count of bases not matched to a gene: 11. Looked up from germline, CDR1 is SGHVS and CDR2 is FNYEAQ. CDR3 sequence (DNA): TGTGCCAGCAGCTTCCTATCCGGGACAGCCGTCTACGAGCAGTACTTC. Amino acid sequence: CASSFLSGTAVYEQYF.

The V call is TRBV11-1, the J call TRBJ2-5; D possibly matches TRBD1 or TRBD2 (6 bases each). This CDR3 contains 14 residues. Trimming removed 4 bases at V and 4 bases at J, with 13 bases between. Per germline, CDR1 SGHAT and CDR2 FQDESV (reference sequence). The CDR3 loop is CASSSGQAGETQYF. The CDR3 DNA reads TGTGCCAGCAGCTCGGGACAAGCGGGAGAGACCCAGTACTTC.

This clonotype has only a few counts. The CDR3 loop reads CASSPAGYEAFF. CDR3 bases: TGCGCCAGCAGCCCTGCCGGTTATGAAGCTTTCTTT. This sequence joins TRBV5-1 and TRBJ1-1; D remains unclear. This CDR3 is 12 amino acids long. Trimming shortened V by 4 bases and J by 7 bases, and 11 bases separated the two germline ends. Germline-derived CDR1 and CDR2 are SGHRS and YFSETQ.

The table lists this clonotype with many counts. J is TRBJ2-2 and V is TRBV27; D is perhaps TRBD2 (6 bases). Trimming stripped 2 bases from V and 3 bases from J, with 7 bases between. CDR3 size: 14 residues. The V gene's germline CDR1 is MNHEY and CDR2 SMNVEV (reference sequence). The CDR3 loop is CASSLGTYTGELFF. CDR3 DNA sequence: TGTGCCAGCAGTTTAGGGACTTACACCGGGGAGCTGTTTTTT.

This clonotype has ten or more counts. The chain uses TRBV7-2 and TRBJ1-4; D gene unclear. The CDR3 runs 12 residues. In germline, CDR1 is SGHTA, CDR2 FQGNSA. Trimming removed 4 bases from V and 7 bases from J, with 7 bases in between. The CDR3 region has the DNA TGTGCCAGCAGCTCATCGATTGAAAAACTGTTTTTT. The encoded protein is CASSSSIEKLFF.

The V and J genes are TRBV20-1 and TRBJ2-7; a possible D gene is TRBD1 (6 bases). This CDR3 has 15 residues. Trimming took 1 base from V and 3 from J, leaving 16 bases between them. Germline V gives CDR1 DFQATT, CDR2 SNEGSKA (reference sequence). The CDR3 loop is CSARGGPDSFYEQYF. In DNA, the CDR3 is TGCAGTGCTAGAGGGGGCCCGGACAGCTTCTACGAGCAGTACTTC.

This clonotype has a count of ten or more. V usage is TRBV20-1 and J usage is TRBJ1-1; possible D gene TRBD1, 6 bases. The germline V gene encodes CDR1 DFQATT and CDR2 SNEGSKA (reference sequence). V lost 4 bases, J lost 1 base, and 13 bases lay in between. This CDR3 has 14 residues. The CDR3 loop reads CSAIQTGRNTEAFF. The CDR3 nucleotides read TGCAGTGCTATCCAGACAGGAAGGAACACTGAAGCTTTCTTT.

The rearrangement joins TRBV24-1 to TRBJ2-1, with D maybe TRBD1 (7 bases). Trimming left V 2 bases short and J 7 bases short, with 11 bases between. The germline gives CDR1 KGHDR, CDR2 SFDVKD. This CDR3 region has 14 residues. The CDR3 nucleotides read TGTGCCACCAGTGATTCACAGGGGAGGAATGAGCAGTTCTTC. The encoded protein is CATSDSQGRNEQFF.

This clonotype was seen repeatedly, ten times or more. For the CDR3, the DNA is TGCAGCCCAGCGGGAGTAGAGACCCAGTACTTC. Amino acid sequence: CSPAGVETQYF. This chain joins TRBV20-1 and TRBJ2-5, with 8 bases aligning to TRBD2. The CDR3 runs 11 residues. From germline, CDR1 is DFQATT and CDR2 SNEGSKA (reference sequence).

A note on this clonotype: A read error is possible here, since a much larger clone lies one base away. This rearrangement joins TRBV12-3 or TRBV12-4 to TRBJ1-1; D unresolved. The CDR3 covers 14 residues. CDR3 nucleotides: TGTGCCAGCAGCCCCGTGGACCCGAACTCTGAAGCTTTCTTT. It is translated as CASSPVDPNSEAFF.

The genes are TRBV20-1 and TRBJ1-1, with a tentative D call TRBD1 (5 bases). Trimming took off 0 bases at V and 4 bases at J, with 15 bases between the two ends. Per the germline V gene, CDR1 is DFQATT and CDR2 is SNEGSKA (reference sequence). The CDR3 is 15 residues long. The CDR3 DNA reads TGCAGTGCTAGAGATCACGGGACCCCGGGCACTGAAGCTTTCTTT. Translated: CSARDHGTPGTEAFF.

Many counts were recorded for this clonotype. The chain is built from TRBV10-3 and TRBJ2-3; 7 bases map to TRBD2. Germline V gene lookup returns CDR1 ENHRY and CDR2 SYGVKD. There are 16 residues in the CDR3. The J segment lost 0 bases and the V segment lost 5 bases, leaving 8 bases of the junction unmatched. The CDR3 nucleotides are TGTGCCATCAGTTCCTCTAGCGGTCCTAGCACAGATACGCAGTATTTT. Protein: CAISSSSGPSTDTQYF.

Ten or more counts support this clonotype. The chain combines TRBV5-1 with TRBJ2-3; D unresolved. This CDR3 spans 15 amino acids. Germline CDR1 and CDR2: SGHRS and YFSETQ. V dropped 2 bases and J dropped 0 bases, with 10 bases sitting between them. The CDR3 DNA sequence: TGCGCCAGCAGCTTCGGTGGTGTAAGCACAGATACGCAGTATTTT. This encodes CASSFGGVSTDTQYF.

This clonotype was picked up many times. The J gene is TRBJ2-3, the V gene TRBV12-3 or TRBV12-4; TRBD2 aligns across 11 bases. This CDR3 comprises 16 residues. V gave up 5 bases and J gave up 3 bases; unmatched junction bases: 7. The CDR3 loop reads CASSPRWTSGTDTQYF. As DNA, the CDR3 is TGTGCCAGCAGTCCGCGTTGGACTAGCGGGACAGATACGCAGTATTTT.